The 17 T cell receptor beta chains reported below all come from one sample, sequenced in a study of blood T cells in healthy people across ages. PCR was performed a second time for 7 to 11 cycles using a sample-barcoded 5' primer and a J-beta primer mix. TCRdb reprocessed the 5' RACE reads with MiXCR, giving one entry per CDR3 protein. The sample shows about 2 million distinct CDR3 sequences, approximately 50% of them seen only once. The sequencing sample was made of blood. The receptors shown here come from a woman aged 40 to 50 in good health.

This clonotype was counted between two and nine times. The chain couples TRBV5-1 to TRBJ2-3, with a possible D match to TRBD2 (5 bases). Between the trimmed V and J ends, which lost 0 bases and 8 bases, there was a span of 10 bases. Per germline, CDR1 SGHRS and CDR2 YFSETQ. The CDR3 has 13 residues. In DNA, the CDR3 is TGCGCCAGCAGCTTGGCCGGGGATCGTACGCAGTATTTT. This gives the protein CASSLAGDRTQYF.

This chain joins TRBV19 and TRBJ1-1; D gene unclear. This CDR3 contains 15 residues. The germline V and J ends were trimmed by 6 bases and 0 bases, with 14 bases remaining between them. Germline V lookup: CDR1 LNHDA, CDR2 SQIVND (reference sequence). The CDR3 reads CASSPPRRMNTEAFF. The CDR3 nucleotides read TGTGCCAGTAGCCCCCCGAGACGGATGAACACTGAAGCTTTCTTT. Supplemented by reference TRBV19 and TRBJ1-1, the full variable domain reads DGGITQSPKYLFRKEGQNVTLSCEQNLNHDAMYWYRQDPGQGLRLIYYSQIVNDFQKGDIAEGYSVSREKKESFPLTVTSAQKNPTAFYLCASSPPRRMNTEAFFGQGTRLTVV.

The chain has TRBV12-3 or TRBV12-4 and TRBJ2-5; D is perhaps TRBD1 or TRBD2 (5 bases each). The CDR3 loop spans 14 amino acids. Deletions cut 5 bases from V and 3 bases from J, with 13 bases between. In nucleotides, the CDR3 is TGTGCCAGCAGTCCCCGGGACGGAAAAGAGACCCAGTACTTC. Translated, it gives CASSPRDGKETQYF.

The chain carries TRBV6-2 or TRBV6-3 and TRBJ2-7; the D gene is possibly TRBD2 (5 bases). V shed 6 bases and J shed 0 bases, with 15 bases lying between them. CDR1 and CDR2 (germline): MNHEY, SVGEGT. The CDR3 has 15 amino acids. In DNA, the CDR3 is TGTGCCAGCAGCCCAAGACTTCGGGACTCCTACGAGCAGTACTTC. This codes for CASSPRLRDSYEQYF.

The CDR3 spells CASSAGHADTQYF. The CDR3 coding sequence is TGTGCCAGCAGTGCCGGACACGCAGATACGCAGTATTTT. V usage is TRBV12-3 or TRBV12-4 and J usage is TRBJ2-3, with D possibly being TRBD1 (5 bases). The CDR3 extends over 13 amino acids. V lost 5 bases to trimming and J lost 4 bases, with 10 bases between them.

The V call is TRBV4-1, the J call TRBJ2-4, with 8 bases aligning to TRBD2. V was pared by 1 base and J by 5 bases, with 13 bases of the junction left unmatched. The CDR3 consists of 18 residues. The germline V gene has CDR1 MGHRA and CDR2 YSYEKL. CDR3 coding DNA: TGCGCCAGCAGCCAAGCCTCGGGGGGGTCCGGTTTAGAAAACATTCAGTACTTC. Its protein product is CASSQASGGSGLENIQYF.

The CDR3 nucleotides read TGCAGTCATCGTTGGCCCCACACAGATACGCAGTATTTT. Translated, it gives CSHRWPHTDTQYF. The rearrangement joins TRBV20-1 to TRBJ2-3; unclear D gene. Trimming took off 8 bases at V and 2 bases at J, with 14 bases between the two ends. This CDR3 has 13 amino acids. CDR1 and CDR2 from the germline V gene are DFQATT and SNEGSKA (reference sequence).

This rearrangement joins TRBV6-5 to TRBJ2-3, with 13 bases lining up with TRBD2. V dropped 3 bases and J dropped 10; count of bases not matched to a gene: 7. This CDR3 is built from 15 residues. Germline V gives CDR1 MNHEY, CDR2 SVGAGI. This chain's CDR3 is CASSYTGTSGDPQYF. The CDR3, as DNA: TGTGCCAGCAGTTATACCGGGACTAGCGGGGATCCGCAGTATTTT.

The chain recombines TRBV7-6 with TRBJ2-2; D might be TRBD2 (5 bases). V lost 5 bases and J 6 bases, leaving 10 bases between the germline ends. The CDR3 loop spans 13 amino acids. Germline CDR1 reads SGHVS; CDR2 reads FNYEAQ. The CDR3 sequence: CASSEWEPGELFF. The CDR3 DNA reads TGTGCCAGCAGCGAGTGGGAGCCCGGGGAGCTGTTTTTT.

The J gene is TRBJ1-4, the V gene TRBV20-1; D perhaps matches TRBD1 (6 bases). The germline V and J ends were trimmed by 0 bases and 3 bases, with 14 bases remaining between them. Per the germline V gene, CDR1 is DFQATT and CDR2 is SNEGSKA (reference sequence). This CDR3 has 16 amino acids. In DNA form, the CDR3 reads TGCAGTGCTAGAGACGGACAGCGGACGGCTAATGAAAAACTGTTTTTT. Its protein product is CSARDGQRTANEKLFF.

CDR3 nucleotides: TGTGCCAGCAGTTACGTAATAGCGGTGAGCACAGATACGCAGTATTTT. Residues: CASSYVIAVSTDTQYF. J is TRBJ2-3 and V is TRBV6-2 or TRBV6-3; maybe TRBD2 (6 bases). The CDR3 has 16 residues. The V gene's germline CDR1 is MNHEY and CDR2 SVGEGT. Between the trimmed V and J ends, which lost 2 bases and 0 bases, there was a span of 12 bases.

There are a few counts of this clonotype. The CDR3 sequence is CASSHFPGPGANVLTF. CDR3 in DNA: TGTGCCAGCAGCCACTTCCCAGGTCCTGGGGCCAACGTCCTGACTTTC. The chain uses TRBV13 and TRBJ2-6; D not resolved. This CDR3 has 16 residues. CDR1 and CDR2 from the germline V gene are PRHDT and FYEKMQ (reference sequence). The V and J ends lost 5 bases and 2 bases respectively, with 13 bases between them.

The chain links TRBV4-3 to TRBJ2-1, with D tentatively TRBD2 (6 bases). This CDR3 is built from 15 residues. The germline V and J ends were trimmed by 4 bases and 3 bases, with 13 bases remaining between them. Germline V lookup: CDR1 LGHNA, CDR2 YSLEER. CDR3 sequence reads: CASSRVLGGYNEQFF. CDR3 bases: TGCGCCAGCAGCCGTGTATTGGGGGGCTACAATGAGCAGTTCTTC.

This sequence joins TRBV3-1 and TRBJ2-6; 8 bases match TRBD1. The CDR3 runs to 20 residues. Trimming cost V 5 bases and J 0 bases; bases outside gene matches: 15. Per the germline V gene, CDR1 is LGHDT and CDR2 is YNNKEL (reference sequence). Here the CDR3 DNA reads TGTGCCAGCAGCAAGTTACCCGGACAGGGAGGATTCTCTGGGGCCAACGTCCTGACTTTC. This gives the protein CASSKLPGQGGFSGANVLTF.

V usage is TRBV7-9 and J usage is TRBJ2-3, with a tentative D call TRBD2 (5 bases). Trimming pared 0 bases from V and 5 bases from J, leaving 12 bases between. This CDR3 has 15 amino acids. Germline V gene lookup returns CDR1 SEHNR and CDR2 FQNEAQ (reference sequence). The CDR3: CASSLAEGWEDTQYF. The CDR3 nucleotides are TGTGCCAGCAGCTTAGCAGAGGGTTGGGAAGATACGCAGTATTTT.

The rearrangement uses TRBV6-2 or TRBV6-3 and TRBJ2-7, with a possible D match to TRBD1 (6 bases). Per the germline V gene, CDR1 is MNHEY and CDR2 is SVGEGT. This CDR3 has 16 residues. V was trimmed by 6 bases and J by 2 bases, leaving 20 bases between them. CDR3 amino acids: CASSLSVTGTTYEQYF. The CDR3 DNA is TGTGCCAGCAGCCTGTCGGTTACAGGGACAACCTACGAGCAGTACTTC.

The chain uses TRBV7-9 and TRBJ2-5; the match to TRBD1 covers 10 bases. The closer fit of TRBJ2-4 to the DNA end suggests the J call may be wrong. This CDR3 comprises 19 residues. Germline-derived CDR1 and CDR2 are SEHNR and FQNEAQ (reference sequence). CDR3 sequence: CASSGDFGTGDLGSDIQYF. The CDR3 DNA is TGTGCCAGCAGCGGCGATTTCGGGACAGGGGACTTAGGCAGTGACATTCAGTACTTC.